The next 16 T cell receptor beta chains were all read from a single sample in a study of cytomegalovirus exposure and HLA in healthy donors. PCR was performed using 60 Vbeta and 13 Jbeta primers. Sequenced by immunoSEQ multiplex PCR; TCRdb stores in-frame clones only, minus some. The table shows around 150,000 clones, with about 77% occurring only once. Sequencing was performed on PBMCs. These receptors were taken from a woman between 40 and 50 years old in good health and CMV-seronegative.

Only one count was recorded for this clone. The rearrangement uses TRBV18 and TRBJ1-5; 7 nucleotides match TRBD1. V shed 6 bases, J shed 6 bases, and the junction held 8 bases outside the gene matches. The CDR3 sequence is 14 residues long. From germline, CDR1 is KGHSH and CDR2 LQKENI. The CDR3 reads CASSTGVKTQPQHF. CDR3 nucleotides: TGTGCCAGCTCTACAGGGGTGAAAACTCAGCCCCAGCATTTT. The full variable domain, its missing parts supplied by reference TRBV18 and TRBJ1-5, is NAGVMQNPRHLVRRRGQEARLRCSPMKGHSHVYWYRQLPEEGLKFMVYLQKENIIDESGMPKERFSAEFPKEGPSILRIQQVVRGDSAAYFCASSTGVKTQPQHFGDGTRLSIL.

This clone was observed once. This sequence joins TRBV29-1 and TRBJ1-1, with 7 bases aligning to TRBD1. V lost 4 bases and J lost 3; bases outside the gene matches: 5. This CDR3 has 13 residues. The germline V gene has CDR1 SQVTM and CDR2 ANQGSEA. The DNA for the CDR3 is TGCAGCGTTGCAATCACAGGGGACACTGAAGCTTTCTTT. Protein sequence: CSVAITGDTEAFF. The complete variable domain, with remaining parts taken from reference TRBV29-1 and TRBJ1-1, reads SAVISQKPSRDICQRGTSLTIQCQVDSQVTMMFWYRQQPGQSLTLIATANQGSEATYESGFVIDKFPISRPNLTFSTLTVSNMSPEDSSIYLCSVAITGDTEAFFGQGTRLTVV.

The J gene is TRBJ1-2, the V gene TRBV4-3; TRBD1 matches 8 bases. Germline V gene sequence: CDR1 LGHNA, CDR2 YSLEER. Losses at the gene ends were 2 bases for V and 1 base for J; bases not matched to a gene: 6. The length of the CDR3 is 16 residues. CDR3 amino acids: CASSQTGQGGNYGYTF. As DNA, the CDR3 is TGCGCCAGCAGCCAAACCGGACAGGGAGGTAACTATGGCTACACCTTC.

The chain carries TRBV5-6 and TRBJ1-4; a possible D gene is TRBD1 (6 bases). There are 14 residues in the CDR3. Trimming took 3 bases from V and 4 from J, leaving 10 bases between them. Germline V gives CDR1 SGHDT, CDR2 YYEEEE. The CDR3: CASSSDSYNEKLFF. The DNA for the CDR3 is TGTGCCAGCAGCTCGGACAGCTATAATGAAAAACTGTTTTTT.

The chain uses TRBV4-1 and TRBJ2-1; D perhaps matches TRBD2 (5 bases). Per the germline V gene, CDR1 is MGHRA and CDR2 is YSYEKL. Trimming cost V 1 base and J 4 bases, with 11 bases left between them. The CDR3 sequence is 15 residues long. CDR3 sequence (DNA): TGCGCCAGCAGCCAAGTCGGGGTCGGTTACAATGAGCAGTTCTTC. Translating gives CASSQVGVGYNEQFF.

V gene TRBV2 combines with J gene TRBJ1-5; no reliable D call. V lost 7 bases and J lost 2, with 12 bases in between. Germline assignment: CDR1 SNHLY and CDR2 FYNNEI. The CDR3 extends over 14 amino acids. CDR3 amino acids: CASTWRVGNQPQHF. DNA of the CDR3: TGTGCCAGCACTTGGAGGGTAGGCAATCAGCCCCAGCATTTT.

The V gene is TRBV4-1, the J gene TRBJ1-1; tentative D call: TRBD1 (6 bases). Germline V lookup: CDR1 MGHRA, CDR2 YSYEKL. V was shortened by 3 bases and J by 3 bases, with 14 bases between the two germline ends. This CDR3 contains 15 residues. In DNA, the CDR3 is TGCGCCAGCAGCCATCCTATGCACAGGGACACTGAAGCTTTCTTT. Its translation: CASSHPMHRDTEAFF.

The sample holds a few counts of this clone. This chain connects TRBV5-8 to TRBJ2-7; TRBD2 matches 12 bases. The CDR3 covers 15 residues. The V segment lost 4 bases and the J segment 4 bases; nucleotides outside the gene matches: 6. CDR1 and CDR2 from the germline V gene are SGHTS and YDEGEE. CDR3: CASSLRLAGVYEQYF. In nucleotides, the CDR3 is TGTGCCAGCAGCCTGAGACTAGCGGGGGTTTACGAGCAGTACTTC.

The chain recombines TRBV27 with TRBJ2-7; D may be TRBD2 (6 bases). CDR1 and CDR2 from the germline V gene are MNHEY and SMNVEV (reference sequence). The germline V and J ends were trimmed by 0 bases and 3 bases, with 9 bases remaining between them. This CDR3 spans 14 amino acids. CDR3 nucleotides: TGTGCCAGCAGTTTATCTGGACTAAACTACGAGCAGTACTTC. Translated: CASSLSGLNYEQYF.

This rearrangement joins TRBV6-5 to TRBJ2-1; D gene unclear. Germline loops: CDR1 MNHEY, CDR2 SVGAGI. This CDR3 comprises 14 residues. The V gene lost 2 bases and the J gene lost 3 bases, with 8 bases spanning the gap. The CDR3 DNA is TGTGCCAGCAGTTACGGTAGCAACTACAATGAGCAGTTCTTC. It codes for CASSYGSNYNEQFF.

The V gene is TRBV18, the J gene TRBJ2-1; a possible D gene is TRBD1 (6 bases). CDR3 length equals 13 residues. V lost 6 bases and J 6 bases, leaving 12 bases between the germline ends. CDR1 and CDR2 from the germline V gene are KGHSH and LQKENI. For the CDR3, the DNA is TGTGCCAGCTCGCCAGACAGGCTCAATGAGCAGTTCTTC. As protein: CASSPDRLNEQFF.

The rearrangement uses TRBV7-2 and TRBJ1-2; TRBD1 aligns across 7 bases. CDR3 length equals 13 residues. The V gene end was trimmed by 5 bases and the J gene end by 1 base; junction bases not matched to a gene: 1. From germline, CDR1 is SGHTA and CDR2 FQGNSA. The CDR3 sequence is CASSRDSNYGYTF. The CDR3 DNA follows: TGTGCCAGCAGCCGGGACAGTAACTATGGCTACACCTTC. The complete variable domain, with remaining parts taken from reference TRBV7-2 and TRBJ1-2, reads GAGVSQSPSNKVTEKGKDVELRCDPISGHTALYWYRQSLGQGLEFLIYFQGNSAPDKSGLPSDRFSAERTGGSVSTLTIQRTQQEDSAVYLCASSRDSNYGYTFGSGTRLTVV.

This chain uses TRBV7-9 with TRBJ2-7, with TRBD1 matching 9 bases. Trimming at V came to 4 bases and at J to 5 bases, leaving 6 bases not matched to a gene. The germline V gene encodes CDR1 SEHNR and CDR2 FQNEAQ (reference sequence). This CDR3 is built from 14 residues. CDR3 nucleotides: TGTGCCAGCAGCTACAGGGACAGGGTACACGAGCAGTACTTC. The encoded protein is CASSYRDRVHEQYF. The variable domain in full, completed from reference TRBV7-9 and TRBJ2-7, reads DTGVSQNPRHKITKRGQNVTFRCDPISEHNRLYWYRQTLGQGPEFLTYFQNEAQLEKSRLLSDRFSAERPKGSFSTLEIQRTEQGDSAMYLCASSYRDRVHEQYFGPGTRLTVT.

This sequence joins TRBV10-3 and TRBJ2-7, with TRBD1 matching 8 bases. This CDR3 contains 13 residues. Per germline, CDR1 ENHRY and CDR2 SYGVKD. The ends lost 3 bases at V and 6 bases at J; junction bases unmatched: 4. The CDR3 sequence: CAISESTGVEQYF. For the CDR3, the DNA is TGTGCCATCAGTGAATCGACAGGGGTCGAGCAGTACTTC.

The V gene is TRBV10-3, the J gene TRBJ1-2; D is uncertain. V lost 3 bases and J 4 bases, leaving 18 bases between the germline ends. Germline values: CDR1 ENHRY, CDR2 SYGVKD. This CDR3 region has 16 residues. The DNA of the CDR3 is TGTGCCATCAGTGATACGGTTCAAGCGTTTCGCTATGGCTACACCTTC. This codes for CAISDTVQAFRYGYTF.

The chain recombines TRBV19 with TRBJ1-5, with D maybe TRBD1 (6 bases). Germline V gives CDR1 LNHDA, CDR2 SQIVND (reference sequence). V was clipped by 4 bases and J by 1 base, with 14 bases between them. This CDR3 contains 16 residues. CDR3 in DNA: TGTGCCAGTAGTACCTTGGGGACACGGAGCAATCAGCCCCAGCATTTT. It encodes CASSTLGTRSNQPQHF.